The source of this TCR beta chain is a study of long-term antiretroviral therapy in people with HIV. About the research overall: It was about a decade after the earliest samples that the 2015 immediate-ART recommendation appeared.

At survey level, the immunoSEQ assay was run in its v3.0 version. Repertoires were generated with immunoSEQ multiplex PCR, while TCRdb's copy carries only in-frame clones and drops some. This table has tens of thousands of clones, roughly 80% appearing once. None of the participants with HIV were treated outside the United States. Germline CDR1 is MNHEY and CDR2 is SVGAGI. Trimming removed 0 bases from V and 0 bases from J; junction bases left unmatched: 5. This CDR3 comprises 16 residues. The sequences come from unsorted PBMCs, collected 0.7 years before starting antiretroviral therapy. This receptor was taken from a young man with HIV. This chain links TRBV6-5 with TRBJ2-7, with TRBD1 identical over 7 bases. CDR3 coding DNA: TGTGCCAGCAGTTACTCGACGAACAGGGGCTCCTACGAGCAGTACTTC. Translated, it gives CASSYSTNRGSYEQYF.